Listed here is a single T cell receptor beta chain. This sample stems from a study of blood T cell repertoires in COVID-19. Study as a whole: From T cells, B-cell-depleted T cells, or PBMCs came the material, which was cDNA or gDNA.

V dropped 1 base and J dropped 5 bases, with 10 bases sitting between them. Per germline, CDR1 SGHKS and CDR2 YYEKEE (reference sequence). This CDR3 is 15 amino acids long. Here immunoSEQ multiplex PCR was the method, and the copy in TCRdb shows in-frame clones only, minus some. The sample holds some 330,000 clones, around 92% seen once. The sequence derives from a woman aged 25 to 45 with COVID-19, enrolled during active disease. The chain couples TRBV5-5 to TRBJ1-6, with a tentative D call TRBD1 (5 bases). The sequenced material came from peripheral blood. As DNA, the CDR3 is TGTGCCAGCAGCTTGCAGGGTTCTAATAATTCACCCCTCCACTTT. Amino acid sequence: CASSLQGSNNSPLHF.